The T cell receptor (beta chain) under discussion was sequenced for a study of OX40 agonist ivuxolimab in advanced cancers. The junction had 2 bases not matched to a gene; V was cut back by 0 bases and J by 4 bases. The CDR3 consists of 16 residues. Germline V CDR1 and CDR2: SNHLY, FYNNEI. Sequenced by immunoSEQ multiplex PCR; TCRdb stores in-frame clones only, minus some. The sample lists about 46,000 clones, about 88% occurring once. The receptor was derived from an adult with an advanced solid tumor such as melanoma, head and neck, liver or kidney cancer. V is TRBV2 and J is TRBJ2-5; the match to TRBD2 covers 13 bases. Here the sequenced sample was CD4+ or CD8+ T cells sorted from blood, taken in a trial of the OX40 agonist ivuxolimab. The CDR3 DNA reads TGTGCCAGCAGTGAAGCGACTAGCGGGAGGACAGAGACCCAGTACTTC. Encoded protein: CASSEATSGRTETQYF.